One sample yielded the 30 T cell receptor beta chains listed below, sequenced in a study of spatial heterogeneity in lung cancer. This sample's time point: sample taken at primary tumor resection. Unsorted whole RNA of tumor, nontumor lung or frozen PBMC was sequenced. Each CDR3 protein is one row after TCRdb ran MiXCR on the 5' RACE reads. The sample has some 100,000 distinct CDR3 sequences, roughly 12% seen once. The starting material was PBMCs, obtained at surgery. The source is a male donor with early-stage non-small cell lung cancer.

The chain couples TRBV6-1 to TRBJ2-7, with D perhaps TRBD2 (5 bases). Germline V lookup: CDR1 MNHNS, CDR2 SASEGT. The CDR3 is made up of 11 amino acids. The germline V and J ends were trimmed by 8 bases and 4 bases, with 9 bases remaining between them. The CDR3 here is CASETRYEQYF. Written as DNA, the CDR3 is TGTGCCAGCGAAACTAGATACGAGCAGTACTTC.

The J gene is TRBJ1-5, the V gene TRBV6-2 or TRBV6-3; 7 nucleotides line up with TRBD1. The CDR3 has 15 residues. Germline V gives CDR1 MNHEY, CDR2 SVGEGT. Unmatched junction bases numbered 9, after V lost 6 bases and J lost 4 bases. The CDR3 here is CASSTGTDSNQPQHF. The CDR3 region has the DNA TGTGCCAGCAGCACCGGGACAGACTCTAATCAGCCCCAGCATTTT.

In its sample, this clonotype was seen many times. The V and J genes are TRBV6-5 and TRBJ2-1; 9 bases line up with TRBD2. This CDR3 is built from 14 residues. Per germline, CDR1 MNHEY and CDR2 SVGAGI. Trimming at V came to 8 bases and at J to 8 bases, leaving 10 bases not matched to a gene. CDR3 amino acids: CASRRLAGLDEQFF. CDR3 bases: TGTGCCAGCCGTCGGCTAGCGGGGCTGGATGAGCAGTTCTTC.

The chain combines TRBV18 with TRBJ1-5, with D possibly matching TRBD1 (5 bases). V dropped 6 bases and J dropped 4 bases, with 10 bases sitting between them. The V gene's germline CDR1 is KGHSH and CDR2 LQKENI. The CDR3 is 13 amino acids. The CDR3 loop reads CASSVGENQPQHF. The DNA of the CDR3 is TGTGCCAGCTCGGTGGGGGAAAATCAGCCCCAGCATTTT.

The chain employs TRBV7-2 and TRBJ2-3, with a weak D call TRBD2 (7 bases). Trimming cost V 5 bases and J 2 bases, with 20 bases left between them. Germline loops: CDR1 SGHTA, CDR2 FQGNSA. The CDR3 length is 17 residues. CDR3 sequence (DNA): TGTGCCAGCAGCCCTCGGCGGGCGGGGGCGGCCACAGATACGCAGTATTTT. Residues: CASSPRRAGAATDTQYF.

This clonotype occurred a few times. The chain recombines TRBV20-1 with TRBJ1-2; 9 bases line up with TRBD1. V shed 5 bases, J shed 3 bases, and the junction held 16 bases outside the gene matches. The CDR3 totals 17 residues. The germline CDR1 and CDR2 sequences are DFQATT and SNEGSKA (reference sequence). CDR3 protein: CSADTGGFSSRDYGYTF. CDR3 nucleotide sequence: TGCAGTGCTGACACAGGGGGCTTCAGTTCCAGAGACTATGGCTACACCTTC.

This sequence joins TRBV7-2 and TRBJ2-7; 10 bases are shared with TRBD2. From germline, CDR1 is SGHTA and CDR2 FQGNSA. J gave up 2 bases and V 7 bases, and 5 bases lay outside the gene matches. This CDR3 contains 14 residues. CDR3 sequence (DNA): TGTGCCAGCAACGCAGCGGGAGGGCCCTACGAGCAGTACTTC. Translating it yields CASNAAGGPYEQYF.

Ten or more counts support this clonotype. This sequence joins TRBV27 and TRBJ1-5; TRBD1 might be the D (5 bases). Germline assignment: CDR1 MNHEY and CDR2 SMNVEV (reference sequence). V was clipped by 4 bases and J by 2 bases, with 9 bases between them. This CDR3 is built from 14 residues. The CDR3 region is CASSWGPGNQPQHF. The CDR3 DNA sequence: TGTGCCAGCAGTTGGGGACCGGGCAATCAGCCCCAGCATTTT.

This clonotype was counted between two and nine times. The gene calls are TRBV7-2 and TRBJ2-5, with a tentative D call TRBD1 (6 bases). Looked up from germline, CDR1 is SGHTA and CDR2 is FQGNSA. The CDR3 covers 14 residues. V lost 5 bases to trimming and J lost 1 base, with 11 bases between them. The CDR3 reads CASSDTGPQETQYF. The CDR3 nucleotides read TGTGCCAGCAGCGATACAGGGCCCCAAGAGACCCAGTACTTC.

CDR3 DNA: TGTGCCAGCAGCTTAGTCGCGGGAGGGCCGGAGTACGAGCAGTACTTC. Amino acid sequence: CASSLVAGGPEYEQYF. The rearrangement links TRBV7-9 to TRBJ2-7, with TRBD2 matching 9 bases. Per germline, CDR1 SEHNR and CDR2 FQNEAQ (reference sequence). The V segment lost 1 base and the J segment 4 bases; nucleotides outside the gene matches: 8. The CDR3 consists of 16 residues.

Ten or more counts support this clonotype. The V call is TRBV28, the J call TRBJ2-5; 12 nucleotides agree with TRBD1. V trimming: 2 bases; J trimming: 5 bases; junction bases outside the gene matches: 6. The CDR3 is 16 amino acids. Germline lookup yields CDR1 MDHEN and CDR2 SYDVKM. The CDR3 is CASSLMGQGAGETQYF. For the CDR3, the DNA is TGTGCCAGCAGTTTAATGGGACAGGGGGCCGGGGAGACCCAGTACTTC.

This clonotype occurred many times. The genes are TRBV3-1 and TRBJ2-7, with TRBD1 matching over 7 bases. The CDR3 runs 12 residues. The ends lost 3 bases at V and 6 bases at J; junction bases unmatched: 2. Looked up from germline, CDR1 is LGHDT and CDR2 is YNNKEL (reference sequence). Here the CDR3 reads CASSQDRSEQYF. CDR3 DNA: TGTGCCAGCAGCCAGGACAGGAGCGAGCAGTACTTC.

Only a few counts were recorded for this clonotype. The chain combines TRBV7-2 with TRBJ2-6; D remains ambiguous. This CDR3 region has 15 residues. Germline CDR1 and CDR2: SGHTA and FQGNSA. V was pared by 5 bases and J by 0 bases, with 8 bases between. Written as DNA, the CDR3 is TGTGCCAGCAGCCCATGGGGCTCTGGGGCCAACGTCCTGACTTTC. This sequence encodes CASSPWGSGANVLTF.

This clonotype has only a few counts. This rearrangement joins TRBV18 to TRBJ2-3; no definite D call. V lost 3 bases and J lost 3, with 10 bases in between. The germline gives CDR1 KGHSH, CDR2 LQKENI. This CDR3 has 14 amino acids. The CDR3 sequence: CASSPLPSTDTQYF. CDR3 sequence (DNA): TGTGCCAGCTCACCCCTCCCGTCGACAGATACGCAGTATTTT.

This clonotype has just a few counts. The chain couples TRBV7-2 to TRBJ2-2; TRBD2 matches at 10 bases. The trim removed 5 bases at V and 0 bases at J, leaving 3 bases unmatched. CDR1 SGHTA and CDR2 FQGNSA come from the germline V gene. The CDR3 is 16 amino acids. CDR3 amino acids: CASSVLAGANTGELFF. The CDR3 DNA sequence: TGTGCCAGCAGCGTTCTAGCGGGGGCGAACACCGGGGAGCTGTTTTTT.

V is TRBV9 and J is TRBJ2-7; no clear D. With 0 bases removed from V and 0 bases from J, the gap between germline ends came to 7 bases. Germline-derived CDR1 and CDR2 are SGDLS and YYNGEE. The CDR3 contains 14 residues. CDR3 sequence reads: CASSVEGSSYEQYF. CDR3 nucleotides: TGTGCCAGCAGCGTAGAGGGTAGCTCCTACGAGCAGTACTTC.

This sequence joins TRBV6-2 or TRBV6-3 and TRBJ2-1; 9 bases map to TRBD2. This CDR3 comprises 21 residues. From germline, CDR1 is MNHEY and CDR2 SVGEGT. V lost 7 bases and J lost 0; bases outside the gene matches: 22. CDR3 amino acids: CASTPEKLASGARSSYNEQFF. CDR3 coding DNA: TGTGCCAGCACCCCGGAGAAACTAGCTAGCGGGGCTAGGAGCTCCTACAATGAGCAGTTCTTC.

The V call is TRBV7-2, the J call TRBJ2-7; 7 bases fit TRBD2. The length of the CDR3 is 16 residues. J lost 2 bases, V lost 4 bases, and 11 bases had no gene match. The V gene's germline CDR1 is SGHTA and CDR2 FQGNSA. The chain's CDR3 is CASSSQTSIGPYEQYF. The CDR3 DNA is TGTGCCAGCAGCTCTCAGACTAGCATCGGGCCCTACGAGCAGTACTTC.

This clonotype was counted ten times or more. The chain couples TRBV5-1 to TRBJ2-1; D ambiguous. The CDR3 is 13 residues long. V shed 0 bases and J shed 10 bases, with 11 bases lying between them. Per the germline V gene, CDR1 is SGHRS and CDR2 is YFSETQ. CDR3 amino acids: CASSLVGRVEQFF. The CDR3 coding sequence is TGCGCCAGCAGCTTGGTGGGCCGGGTGGAGCAGTTCTTC.

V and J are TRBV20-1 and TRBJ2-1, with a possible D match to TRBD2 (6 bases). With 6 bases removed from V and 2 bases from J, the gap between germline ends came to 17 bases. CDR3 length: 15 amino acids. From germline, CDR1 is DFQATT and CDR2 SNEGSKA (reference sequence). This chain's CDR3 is CSANTRPGAYNEQFF. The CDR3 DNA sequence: TGCAGTGCAAATACTAGACCGGGGGCCTACAATGAGCAGTTCTTC.

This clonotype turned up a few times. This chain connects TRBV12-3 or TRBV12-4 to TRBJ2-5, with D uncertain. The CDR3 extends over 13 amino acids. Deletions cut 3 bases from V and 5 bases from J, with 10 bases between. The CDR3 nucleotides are TGTGCCAGCAGTTTGGGCGGCGGCGAGACCCAGTACTTC. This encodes CASSLGGGETQYF.

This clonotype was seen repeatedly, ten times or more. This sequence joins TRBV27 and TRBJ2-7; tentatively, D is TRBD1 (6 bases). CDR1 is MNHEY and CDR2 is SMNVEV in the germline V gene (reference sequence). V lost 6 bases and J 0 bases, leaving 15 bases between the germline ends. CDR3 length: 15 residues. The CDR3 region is CASSHGTRSSYEQYF. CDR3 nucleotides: TGTGCCAGCAGCCACGGGACAAGAAGCTCCTACGAGCAGTACTTC.

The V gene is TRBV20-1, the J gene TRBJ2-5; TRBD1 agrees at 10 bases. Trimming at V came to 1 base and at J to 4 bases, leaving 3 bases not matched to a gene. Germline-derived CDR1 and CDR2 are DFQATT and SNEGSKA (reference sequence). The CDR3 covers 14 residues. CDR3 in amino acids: CSARGDRGLETQYF. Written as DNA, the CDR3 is TGCAGTGCTAGAGGCGACAGGGGGCTAGAGACCCAGTACTTC.

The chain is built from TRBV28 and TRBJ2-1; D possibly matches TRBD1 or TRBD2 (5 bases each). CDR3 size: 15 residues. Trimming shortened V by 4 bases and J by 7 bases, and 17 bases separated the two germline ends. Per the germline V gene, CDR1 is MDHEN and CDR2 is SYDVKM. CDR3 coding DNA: TGTGCCAGCAGTTCCCGGGACGGGGAGATAAATGAGCAGTTCTTC. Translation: CASSSRDGEINEQFF.

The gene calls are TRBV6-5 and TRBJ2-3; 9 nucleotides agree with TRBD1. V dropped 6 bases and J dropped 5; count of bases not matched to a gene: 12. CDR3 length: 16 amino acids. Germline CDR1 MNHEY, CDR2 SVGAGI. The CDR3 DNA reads TGTGCCAGCAGCCGTCCGGGACAGGGATTGAAAGATACGCAGTATTTT. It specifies CASSRPGQGLKDTQYF.

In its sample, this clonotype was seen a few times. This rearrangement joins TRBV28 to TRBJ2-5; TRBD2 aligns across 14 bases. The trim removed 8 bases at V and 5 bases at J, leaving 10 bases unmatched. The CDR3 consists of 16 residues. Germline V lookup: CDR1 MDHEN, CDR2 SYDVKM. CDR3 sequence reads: CASSGLAGVGRETQYF. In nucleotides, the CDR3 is TGTGCCAGCTCGGGACTAGCGGGAGTAGGTCGGGAGACCCAGTACTTC.

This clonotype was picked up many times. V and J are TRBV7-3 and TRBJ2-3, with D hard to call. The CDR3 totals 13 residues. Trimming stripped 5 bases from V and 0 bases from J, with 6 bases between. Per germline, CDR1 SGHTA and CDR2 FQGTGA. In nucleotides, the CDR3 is TGTGCCAGCAGCCCCGGCAGCACAGATACGCAGTATTTT. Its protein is CASSPGSTDTQYF. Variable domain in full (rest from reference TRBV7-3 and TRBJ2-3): GAGVSQTPSNKVTEKGKYVELRCDPISGHTALYWYRQSLGQGPEFLIYFQGTGAADDSGLPNDRFFAVRPEGSVSTLKIQRTERGDSAVYLCASSPGSTDTQYFGPGTRLTVL.

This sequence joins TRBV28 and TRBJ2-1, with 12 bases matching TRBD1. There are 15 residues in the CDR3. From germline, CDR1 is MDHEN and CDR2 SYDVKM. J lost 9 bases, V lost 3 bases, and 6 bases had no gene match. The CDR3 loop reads CASSFPGQGATEQFF. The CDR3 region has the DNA TGTGCCAGCAGTTTCCCGGGACAGGGGGCGACTGAGCAGTTCTTC.

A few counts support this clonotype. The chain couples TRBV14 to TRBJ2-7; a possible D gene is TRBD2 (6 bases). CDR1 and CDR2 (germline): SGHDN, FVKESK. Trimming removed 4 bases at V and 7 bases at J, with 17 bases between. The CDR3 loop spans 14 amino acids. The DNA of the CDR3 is TGTGCCAGCAGCCGGGACTTAGGGGCTGGAGAGCAGTACTTC. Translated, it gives CASSRDLGAGEQYF.

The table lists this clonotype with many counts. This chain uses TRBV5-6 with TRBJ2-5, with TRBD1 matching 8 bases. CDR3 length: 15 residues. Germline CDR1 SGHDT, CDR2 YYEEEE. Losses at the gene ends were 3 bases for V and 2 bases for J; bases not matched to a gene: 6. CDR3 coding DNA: TGTGCCAGCAGCTATAGGACAGGGACTCAAGAGACCCAGTACTTC. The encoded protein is CASSYRTGTQETQYF.